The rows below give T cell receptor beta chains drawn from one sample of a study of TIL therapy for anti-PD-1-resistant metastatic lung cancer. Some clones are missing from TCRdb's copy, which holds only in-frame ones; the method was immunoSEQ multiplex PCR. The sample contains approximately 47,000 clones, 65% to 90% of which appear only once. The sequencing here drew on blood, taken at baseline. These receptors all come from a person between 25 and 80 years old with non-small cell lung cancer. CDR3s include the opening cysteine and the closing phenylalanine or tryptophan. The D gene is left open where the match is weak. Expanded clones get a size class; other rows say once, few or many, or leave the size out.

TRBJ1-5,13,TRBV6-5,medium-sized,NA,TGTGCCAGCAGTTACGGAAAGTTTCAGCCCCAGCATTTT,CASSYGKFQPQHF
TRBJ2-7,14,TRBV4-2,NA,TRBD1,TGTGCCAGCAGCCAAGTTGACAGGGTCTACGAGCAGTACTTC,CASSQVDRVYEQYF
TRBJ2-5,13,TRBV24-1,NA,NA,TGTGCCACCATGGGGTGGGCCGAAGAGACCCAGTACTTC,CATMGWAEETQYF
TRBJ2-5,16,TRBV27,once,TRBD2,TGTGCCAGCAGTTTAAGGGTGACTAGCGGGATTGGGACCCAGTACTTC,CASSLRVTSGIGTQYF
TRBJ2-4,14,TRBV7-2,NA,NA,TGTGCCAGCAGCTTAGCTCTAGCCAAAAACATTCAGTACTTC,CASSLALAKNIQYF
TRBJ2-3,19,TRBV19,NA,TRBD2,TGTGCCAGTACCCCGGGACTAGCGGGGACGGAATGGGGCACAGATACGCAGTATTTT,CASTPGLAGTEWGTDTQYF
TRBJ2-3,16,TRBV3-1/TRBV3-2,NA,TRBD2,TGTGCCAGCAGACGGCTAGCGGGAGGGCCTCCAGATACGCAGTATTTT,CASRRLAGGPPDTQYF
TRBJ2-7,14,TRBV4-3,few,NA,TGCGCCAGCAGCCTCACTAGGGGGGACTACGAGCAGTACTTC,CASSLTRGDYEQYF
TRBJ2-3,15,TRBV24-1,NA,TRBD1,TGTGCCACCAGTGATAGAAGGACAGGGGCAGATACGCAGTATTTT,CATSDRRTGADTQYF
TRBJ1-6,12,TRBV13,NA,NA,TGTGCCAGCAGGTCCCGGGGGTCACCCCTCCACTTT,CASRSRGSPLHF
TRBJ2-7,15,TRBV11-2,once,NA,TGTGCCAGCAGCTTAGTGGCCGGATCACACTACGAGCAGTACTTC,CASSLVAGSHYEQYF
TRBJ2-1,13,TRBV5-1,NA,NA,TGCGCCAGCAGCTACCCGGCGTACAATGAGCAGTTCTTC,CASSYPAYNEQFF
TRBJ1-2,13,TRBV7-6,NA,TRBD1,TGTGCCAGCAGCTTAGGACAGGGCTATGGCTACACCTTC,CASSLGQGYGYTF
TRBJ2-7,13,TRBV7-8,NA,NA,TGTGCCAGCAGCTTACGCAGGGTCTACGAGCAGTACTTC,CASSLRRVYEQYF
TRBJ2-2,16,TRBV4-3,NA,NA,TGCGCCAGCAGCCAAGAGTCGGGGTCCGTGGCCGGGGAGCTGTTTTTT,CASSQESGSVAGELFF
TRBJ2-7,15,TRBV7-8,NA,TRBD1,TGTGCCAGCAGCTTAGCGACAGGGGGCCCCTACGAGCAGTACTTC,CASSLATGGPYEQYF
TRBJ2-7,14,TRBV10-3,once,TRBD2,TGTGCCATCAGTGTTGGTCTAGCGGGAGGCGAGCAGTACTTC,CAISVGLAGGEQYF
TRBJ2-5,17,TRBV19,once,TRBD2,TGTGCCAGTAGCCAAGGACTAGCGGGAGGATCACAAGAGACCCAGTACTTC,CASSQGLAGGSQETQYF
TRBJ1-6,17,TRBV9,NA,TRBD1,TGTGCCAGCAGCGTAGGCGGCAGGGGGAGCGATTATTCACCCCTCCACTTT,CASSVGGRGSDYSPLHF
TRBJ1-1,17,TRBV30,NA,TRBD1,TGTGCCTGGAGTGTAAGAGATTACCGGATCAGGGGGAGTGAAGCTTTCTTT,CAWSVRDYRIRGSEAFF
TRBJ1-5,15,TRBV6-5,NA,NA,TGTGCCAGCACCGAACAGGGTCGGGTGGCTCAGCCCCAGCATTTT,CASTEQGRVAQPQHF
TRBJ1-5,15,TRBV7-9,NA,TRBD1,TGTGCCAGCAGCTCCGACAGGGATAGCAATCAGCCCCAGCATTTT,CASSSDRDSNQPQHF
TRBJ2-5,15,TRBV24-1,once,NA,TGTGCCACCAGTGACCCCCGTCGAGTTCAAGAGACCCAGTACTTC,CATSDPRRVQETQYF
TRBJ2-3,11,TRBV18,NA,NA,TGTGCCAGCTCACCATCAGATACGCAGTATTTT,CASSPSDTQYF
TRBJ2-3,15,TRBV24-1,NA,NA,TGTGCCACCAGTGATCCACAGGTTGGGGCAGATACGCAGTATTTT,CATSDPQVGADTQYF
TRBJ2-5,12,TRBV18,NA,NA,TGTGCCAGCTCCGCTTTACAAGAGACCCAGTACTTC,CASSALQETQYF
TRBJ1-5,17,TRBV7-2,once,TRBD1,TGTGCCAGCAGCTTAATTTTTCCAGGGGGCGTCGATCAGCCCCAGCATTTT,CASSLIFPGGVDQPQHF
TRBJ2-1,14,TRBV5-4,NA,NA,TGTGCCAGCAGCCACTTAAGCTCCTACAATGAGCAGTTCTTC,CASSHLSSYNEQFF
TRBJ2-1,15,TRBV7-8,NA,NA,TGTGCCAGCAGCTTAGGACCTTCTCTGTTAAATGAGCAGTTCTTC,CASSLGPSLLNEQFF
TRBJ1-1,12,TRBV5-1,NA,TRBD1,TGCGCCAGCAGCGGGGACAGGGGGATAGCTTTCTTT,CASSGDRGIAFF
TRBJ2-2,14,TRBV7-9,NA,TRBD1,TGTGCCATCGCGACAGGGGGCAAAACCGGGGAGCTGTTTTTT,CAIATGGKTGELFF
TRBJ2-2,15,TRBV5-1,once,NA,TGCGCCAGCAGCTTGGGGAACCCCGGGGCCGGGGAGCTGTTTTTT,CASSLGNPGAGELFF
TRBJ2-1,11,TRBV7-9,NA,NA,TGTGCCAGCAGCAGGGCAGGAGGGGGGTTCTTC,CASSRAGGGFF
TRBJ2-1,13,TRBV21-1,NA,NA,TGTGCCAGCACGTCGGAATCCTACAATGAGCAGTTCTTC,CASTSESYNEQFF
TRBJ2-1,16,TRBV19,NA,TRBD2,TGTGCCAGTAGTATTGTTGAGCTAGCGGGATCGGTTGAGCAGTTCTTC,CASSIVELAGSVEQFF
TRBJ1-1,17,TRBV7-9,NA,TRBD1,TGTGCCAGCAGCTTAGGAGGGACACAGGGGGCGCGGGCTGAAGCTTTCTTT,CASSLGGTQGARAEAFF
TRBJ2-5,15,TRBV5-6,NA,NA,TGTGCCAGCAGCATTGGGGACACACGGGGGGAGACCCAGTACTTC,CASSIGDTRGETQYF
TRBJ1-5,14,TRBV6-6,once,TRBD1,TGTGCCAGCAGCCAAGGGACAGACAATCAGCCCCAGCATTTT,CASSQGTDNQPQHF
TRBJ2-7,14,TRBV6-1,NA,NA,TGTGCCAGCAGTGAATATGGCGCGGGCTACGAGCAGTACTTC,CASSEYGAGYEQYF
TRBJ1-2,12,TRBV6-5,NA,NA,TGTGCCAGCAGTTTACAGGGAATGGGCTACACCTTC,CASSLQGMGYTF
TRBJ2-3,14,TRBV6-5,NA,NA,TGTGCCAGCAACCGAGCGGACCGCACAGATACGCAGTATTTT,CASNRADRTDTQYF
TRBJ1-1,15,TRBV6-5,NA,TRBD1,TGTGCCAGCAGTTACGAGGGACAGCCGAACACTGAAGCTTTCTTT,CASSYEGQPNTEAFF
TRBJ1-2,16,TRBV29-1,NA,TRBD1,TGCAGCGTTGTTCTTAGTGACAGGGTGATAAACTATGGCTACACCTTC,CSVVLSDRVINYGYTF
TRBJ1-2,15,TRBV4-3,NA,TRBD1,TGCGCCAGCAGCCAAGATCTACAGGGGGCGCGGGGCTACACCTTC,CASSQDLQGARGYTF
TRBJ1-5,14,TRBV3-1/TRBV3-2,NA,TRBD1,TGTGCCAGCAGCCGGGGACAGGGCCATCAGCCCCAGCATTTT,CASSRGQGHQPQHF
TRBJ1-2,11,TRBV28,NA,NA,TGTGCCAGCAGTTTAAGGGAAGGCTACACCTTC,CASSLREGYTF